The clone carrying this T cell receptor beta chain was seen ten or more times. Its antigen is undetermined. Constant-segment primers were used for 5'RACE, and the resulting TCR alpha and TCR beta cDNA libraries carried sample barcodes and UMIs. TCRdb re-called the 5' RACE reads through MiXCR, storing one row per CDR3 protein. The sample lists a few hundred thousand distinct CDR3 sequences, roughly 20% seen once, with roughly 8.3% in the top ten. This sample is drawn from a study of T-cell memory formation after mild COVID-19. Overall study findings and caveats: Clones that contracted clustered mainly in CM and EM if CD4+ and in EMRA if CD8+. Contracting clones from day 15 to 85 had balanced CD4/CD8; later expanders favoured CD4+. Certain responding clones were present in pre-infection memory, suggesting participation of cross-reactive memory.

The TCR originated in an adult woman who had mild COVID-19 (a few samples of this study predate the infection). Cell type and time point are not known. The sample was PBMCs or a T cell subset sorted from them (not recorded which).

Here the CDR3 reads CATSDPPPPGELFF. The CDR3 DNA reads TGTGCCACCAGTGACCCCCCCCCACCCGGGGAGCTGTTTTTT. The chain joins TRBV24-1 to TRBJ2-2; D is ambiguous. This CDR3 region has 14 residues. Trimming took off 4 bases at V and 6 bases at J, with 11 bases between the two ends. Germline V gives CDR1 KGHDR, CDR2 SFDVKD.